Listed here are 25 T cell receptor beta chains from one sample, sequenced in a study of cytomegalovirus exposure and HLA in healthy donors. The PCR employed 60 Vbeta primers together with 13 Jbeta primers. Profiling relied on immunoSEQ multiplex PCR, and the TCRdb table lists in-frame clones only, not all of them. The sample lists 60,000 to 70,000 clones, approximately 75% occurring once. Sequencing used PBMCs. The receptors come from a man aged 55 to 70 in good health and CMV-seropositive.

The chain uses TRBV4-1 and TRBJ1-3, with TRBD1 identical over 8 bases. The CDR3 is 17 residues long. Germline V lookup: CDR1 MGHRA, CDR2 YSYEKL. Germline trimming cut 3 bases from V and 7 bases from J; bases unmatched to any gene: 14. CDR3: CASSHRTGYMVNNTIYF. CDR3 bases: TGCGCCAGCAGCCACCGGACAGGGTATATGGTGAATAACACCATATATTTT.

The chain joins TRBV29-1 to TRBJ2-7; 10 positions match TRBD1. With V trimmed by 6 bases and J by 2 bases, 4 bases remained unmatched. In germline, CDR1 is SQVTM, CDR2 ANQGSEA. CDR3 size: 13 residues. The CDR3 spells CSVGQGSAYEQYF. CDR3 DNA: TGCAGCGTGGGACAGGGGTCAGCCTACGAGCAGTACTTC.

CDR3 protein: CSVRTGARETQYF. Here the CDR3 DNA reads TGCAGCGTTCGAACAGGGGCCAGAGAGACCCAGTACTTC. The genes are TRBV29-1 and TRBJ2-5; TRBD1 aligns across 7 bases. V gave up 5 bases and J gave up 4 bases; unmatched junction bases: 7. Per the germline V gene, CDR1 is SQVTM and CDR2 is ANQGSEA. The CDR3 contains 13 residues.

The chain has TRBV6-6 and TRBJ2-5; tentative D call: TRBD2 (6 bases). This CDR3 has 15 amino acids. Trimming stripped 4 bases from V and 5 bases from J, with 17 bases between. Per the germline V gene, CDR1 is MNHNY and CDR2 is SVGAGI (reference sequence). CDR3 sequence reads: CASSFLRRDGETQYF. DNA of the CDR3: TGTGCCAGCAGTTTCTTGCGGAGGGATGGGGAGACCCAGTACTTC.

The chain couples TRBV7-9 to TRBJ1-2, with TRBD1 matching 7 bases. After removal of 5 bases from V and 4 bases from J, the junction contained 7 bases not matched to a gene. Per the germline V gene, CDR1 is SEHNR and CDR2 is FQNEAQ (reference sequence). The CDR3 extends over 14 amino acids. The CDR3 region is CASSLTGATYGYTF. DNA of the CDR3: TGTGCCAGCAGCCTTACAGGGGCCACCTATGGCTACACCTTC.

The CDR3 here is CASSLSVNYGYTF. DNA of the CDR3: TGTGCCAGCAGCTTATCAGTGAACTATGGCTACACCTTC. The genes are TRBV7-9 and TRBJ1-2; D not resolved. Germline CDR1 and CDR2: SEHNR and FQNEAQ (reference sequence). This CDR3 comprises 13 residues. Trimming pared 2 bases from V and 2 bases from J, leaving 6 bases between.

V gene TRBV5-6 combines with J gene TRBJ2-1, with a possible D match to TRBD2 (6 bases). Germline V gene sequence: CDR1 SGHDT, CDR2 YYEEEE. Between the trimmed V and J ends, which lost 4 bases and 5 bases, there was a span of 16 bases. The CDR3 is 15 amino acids. The CDR3 coding sequence is TGTGCCAGCAGCGTCCCGCGACTAGTCCACAATGAGCAGTTCTTC. It encodes CASSVPRLVHNEQFF. Full variable domain (missing parts from reference TRBV5-6 and TRBJ2-1): DAGVTQSPTHLIKTRGQQVTLRCSPKSGHDTVSWYQQALGQGPQFIFQYYEEEERQRGNFPDRFSGHQFPNYSSELNVNALLLGDSALYLCASSVPRLVHNEQFFGPGTRLTVL.

The gene calls are TRBV5-6 and TRBJ2-3, with 8 bases fitting TRBD2. The V gene end was trimmed by 2 bases and the J gene end by 0 bases; junction bases not matched to a gene: 5. This CDR3 contains 16 residues. The germline gives CDR1 SGHDT, CDR2 YYEEEE. The CDR3 reads CASSLLSGTSTDTQYF. CDR3 coding DNA: TGTGCCAGCAGCTTACTTAGCGGGACTAGCACAGATACGCAGTATTTT.

This clone was counted a few times. The chain links TRBV2 to TRBJ1-5, with 7 bases lining up with TRBD1. The V segment lost 5 bases and the J segment 4 bases; nucleotides outside the gene matches: 5. In germline, CDR1 is SNHLY, CDR2 FYNNEI. The CDR3 runs to 14 residues. The chain's CDR3 is CASSLGQQNQPQHF. In nucleotides, the CDR3 is TGTGCCAGCAGTCTGGGACAGCAGAATCAGCCCCAGCATTTT.

The rearrangement uses TRBV19 and TRBJ1-6; 11 nucleotides align to TRBD1. Germline V gene data show CDR1 as LNHDA and CDR2 as SQIVND (reference sequence). Trimming cost V 5 bases and J 9 bases; bases outside gene matches: 6. CDR3 length: 15 residues. For the CDR3, the DNA is TGTGCCAGTAGTGCCGGGACAGGGGGGTTTTCACCCCTCCACTTT. The encoded protein is CASSAGTGGFSPLHF.

This chain connects TRBV5-1 to TRBJ2-3; TRBD2 aligns across 11 bases. With V trimmed by 5 bases and J by 4 bases, 9 bases remained unmatched. Germline assignment: CDR1 SGHRS and CDR2 YFSETQ. The CDR3 has 16 residues. CDR3 DNA sequence: TGCGCCAGCAGTCAAATAGCGGGGGGGCCTTCAGATACGCAGTATTTT. It translates to CASSQIAGGPSDTQYF.

The chain employs TRBV27 and TRBJ1-3; the D is unclear. Trimming cost V 6 bases and J 3 bases, with 24 bases left between them. Germline assignment: CDR1 MNHEY and CDR2 SMNVEV (reference sequence). CDR3 size: 18 residues. Here the CDR3 DNA reads TGTGCCAGCAGCACCGACTTGGAACCTCCGGGAGGTGGAAACACCATATATTTT. Translation gives CASSTDLEPPGGGNTIYF.

This sequence joins TRBV19 and TRBJ2-1; 10 nucleotides match TRBD1. Unmatched junction bases numbered 7, after V lost 5 bases and J lost 3 bases. Germline V CDR1 and CDR2: LNHDA, SQIVND (reference sequence). This CDR3 contains 16 residues. Here the CDR3 reads CASSLWDRGHYNEQFF. Written as DNA, the CDR3 is TGTGCCAGTAGTTTGTGGGACAGGGGACACTACAATGAGCAGTTCTTC.

The chain links TRBV11-2 to TRBJ2-5, with D maybe TRBD2 (6 bases). The CDR3 covers 14 residues. The ends were cut back, 3 bases at V and 1 base at J, with 9 bases in the middle. Germline CDR1 reads SGHAT; CDR2 reads FQNNGV. DNA of the CDR3: TGTGCCAGCAGCTTTTCGGGAGTCCAAGAGACCCAGTACTTC. Translated, it gives CASSFSGVQETQYF.

This clone showed up just a few times. J is TRBJ2-5 and V is TRBV11-2, with D tentatively TRBD2 (6 bases). Deletions cut 1 base from V and 5 bases from J, with 14 bases between. CDR1 and CDR2 (germline): SGHAT, FQNNGV. The CDR3 contains 15 residues. CDR3 amino acids: CASSLVGAGGETQYF. CDR3 coding DNA: TGTGCCAGCAGCTTAGTCGGAGCGGGCGGGGAGACCCAGTACTTC.

CDR3 residues: CASSSLAGGLGKNIQYF. CDR3 nucleotides: TGTGCCAGCAGTTCCCTAGCGGGAGGGCTGGGCAAAAACATTCAGTACTTC. The chain is built from TRBV7-9 and TRBJ2-4; 12 nucleotides agree with TRBD2. The CDR3 contains 17 residues. Germline V gene sequence: CDR1 SEHNR, CDR2 FQNEAQ (reference sequence). V trimming: 6 bases; J trimming: 3 bases; junction bases outside the gene matches: 9.

V and J are TRBV5-1 and TRBJ2-5, with D hard to call. TRBJ2-7 matches the DNA end more closely, so the J call is doubtful. The CDR3 consists of 14 residues. In germline, CDR1 is SGHRS, CDR2 YFSETQ. This CDR3 is CASSLDRPTYEQYF. Written as DNA, the CDR3 is TGCGCCAGCAGCTTGGACAGACCGACCTACGAGCAGTACTTC.

V is TRBV29-1 and J is TRBJ2-7; no clear D. Deletions cut 7 bases from V and 3 bases from J, with 10 bases between. The CDR3 is 11 amino acids. Germline V gene data show CDR1 as SQVTM and CDR2 as ANQGSEA. Here the CDR3 DNA reads TGCAGCGGTTTCAACAACTACGAGCAGTACTTC. It is translated as CSGFNNYEQYF.

Notes on this clone: This sample also contains other DNA sequences that code for the same CDR3. V and J are TRBV6-1 and TRBJ2-2, with unresolved D. CDR3 length: 13 residues. The germline CDR1 and CDR2 sequences are MNHNS and SASEGT. Trimming took 3 bases from V and 1 from J, leaving 3 bases between them. The CDR3 sequence is CASSDRNTGELFF. The CDR3 coding sequence is TGTGCCAGCAGTGACCGGAACACCGGGGAGCTGTTTTTT.

The V and J genes are TRBV19 and TRBJ2-7; 12 positions agree with TRBD2. In germline, CDR1 is LNHDA, CDR2 SQIVND (reference sequence). There are 14 residues in the CDR3. After removal of 9 bases from V and 5 bases from J, the junction contained 8 bases not matched to a gene. The DNA of the CDR3 is TGTGCCAGCCAGATGACTAGCGGGAGTCACGAGCAGTACTTC. This encodes CASQMTSGSHEQYF.

The chain is built from TRBV5-1 and TRBJ1-1; TRBD1 is a possible D gene (6 bases). CDR1 and CDR2 from the germline V gene are SGHRS and YFSETQ. The length of the CDR3 is 15 residues. The germline V and J ends were trimmed by 0 bases and 5 bases, with 14 bases remaining between them. Written as DNA, the CDR3 is TGCGCCAGCAGCTTGGAAGGGGGTTGGTGGACTGAAGCTTTCTTT. This codes for CASSLEGGWWTEAFF.

The chain combines TRBV27 with TRBJ1-5, with TRBD1 as a possible D gene (6 bases). V was cut by 6 bases and J by 1 base, with 19 bases left in between. The CDR3 loop spans 17 amino acids. Germline CDR1 MNHEY, CDR2 SMNVEV (reference sequence). This CDR3 is CASSLSGQLASNQPQHF. In DNA, the CDR3 is TGTGCCAGCAGCCTTTCCGGACAGCTCGCCAGCAATCAGCCCCAGCATTTT.

As DNA, the CDR3 is TGCGCCAGCACTCCGACGGGACAGAACACAGATACGCAGTATTTT. Its translation: CASTPTGQNTDTQYF. The V gene is TRBV5-1, the J gene TRBJ2-3; 7 bases fit TRBD1. Germline V CDR1 and CDR2: SGHRS, YFSETQ. This CDR3 region has 15 residues. Losses at the gene ends were 6 bases for V and 2 bases for J; bases not matched to a gene: 9.

The genes are TRBV20-1 and TRBJ1-6; D may be TRBD1 (5 bases). V was trimmed by 1 base and J by 13 bases, leaving 5 bases between them. Germline lookup yields CDR1 DFQATT and CDR2 SNEGSKA (reference sequence). The CDR3 covers 10 residues. The CDR3 region is CSARGGPLHF. The CDR3 nucleotides are TGCAGTGCTAGAGGGGGCCCCCTCCACTTT.

The rearrangement links TRBV4-1 to TRBJ1-2; tentatively, D is TRBD1 (6 bases). Trimming took 4 bases from V and 2 from J, leaving 8 bases between them. The CDR3 covers 13 residues. Germline CDR1 and CDR2: MGHRA and YSYEKL. CDR3 nucleotide sequence: TGCGCCAGCAGCCCCGGACAGAACTATGGCTACACCTTC. It yields the protein CASSPGQNYGYTF.